This T cell receptor beta chain was documented in a study of STAT3 mutations in large granular lymphocyte leukemia. Study at large: Immunosuppressive therapy was given to more than half of T-LGLL patients.

As for this clone: Its target is not known.

Study observations and caveats: In about 30% of the 18 patients, new TCR clonotypes emerged after therapy. Some patients had dominant TCR clones larger than their STAT3 mutant burden. Every T-LGLL patient had at least one immunodominant TCRbeta clonotype.

TCRbeta libraries averaged about 44,000 productive templates per sample. Method: immunoSEQ multiplex PCR; TCRdb's copy keeps in-frame clones and lacks some. The sample has tens of thousands of clones, approximately 94% seen once. CDR3 size: 15 residues. Germline values: CDR1 SGHVS, CDR2 FQNEAQ. Trimming cost V 4 bases and J 4 bases; bases outside gene matches: 4. Material: peripheral blood mononuclear cells. The chain joins TRBV7-8 to TRBJ2-2, with 9 bases aligning to TRBD2. The sequence came from a man aged 40-49 years with T-cell large granular lymphocyte leukemia. Some clones in this sample may be carry-over from other donors' samples. CDR3 protein: CASSSSGVGTGELFF. For the CDR3, the DNA is TGTGCCAGCAGCTCTAGCGGGGTGGGCACCGGGGAGCTGTTTTTT.